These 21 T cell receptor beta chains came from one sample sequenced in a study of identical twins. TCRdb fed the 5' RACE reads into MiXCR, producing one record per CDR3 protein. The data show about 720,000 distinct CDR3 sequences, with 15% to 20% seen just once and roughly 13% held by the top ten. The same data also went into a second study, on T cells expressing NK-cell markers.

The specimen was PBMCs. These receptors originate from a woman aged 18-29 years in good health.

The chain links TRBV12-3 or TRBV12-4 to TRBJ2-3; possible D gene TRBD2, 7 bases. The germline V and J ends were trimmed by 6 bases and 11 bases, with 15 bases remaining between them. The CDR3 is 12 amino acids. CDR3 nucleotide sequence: TGTGCCAGCAGCCCCACAGGGAGGGGGCAGTATTTT. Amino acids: CASSPTGRGQYF.

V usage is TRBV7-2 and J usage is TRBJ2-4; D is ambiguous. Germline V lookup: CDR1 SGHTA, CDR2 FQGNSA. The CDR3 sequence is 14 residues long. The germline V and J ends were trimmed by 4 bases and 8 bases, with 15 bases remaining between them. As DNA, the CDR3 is TGTGCCAGCAGCTCCAGACGACGCTCAGACATTCAGTACTTC. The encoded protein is CASSSRRRSDIQYF.

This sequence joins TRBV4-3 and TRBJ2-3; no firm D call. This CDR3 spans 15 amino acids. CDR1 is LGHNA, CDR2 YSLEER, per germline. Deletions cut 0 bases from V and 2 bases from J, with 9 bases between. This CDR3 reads CASSQDLHYTDTQYF. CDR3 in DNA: TGCGCCAGCAGCCAAGATCTGCACTACACAGATACGCAGTATTTT.

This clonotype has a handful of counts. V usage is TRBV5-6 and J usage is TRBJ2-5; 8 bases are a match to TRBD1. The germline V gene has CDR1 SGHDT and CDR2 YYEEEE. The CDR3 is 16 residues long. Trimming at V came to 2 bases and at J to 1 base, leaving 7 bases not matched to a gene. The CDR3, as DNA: TGTGCCAGCAGCTTTCGGACAGGGAGACCCCAAGAGACCCAGTACTTC. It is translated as CASSFRTGRPQETQYF.

The DNA of the CDR3 is TGTGCCAGCAGCTTAATTTATAGCGGCTACCAAGAGACCCAGTACTTC. Translation: CASSLIYSGYQETQYF. This rearrangement joins TRBV11-2 to TRBJ2-5, with D possibly TRBD2 on 6 matching bases. CDR3 length: 16 amino acids. V was clipped by 2 bases and J by 0 bases, with 13 bases between them. The germline V gene encodes CDR1 SGHAT and CDR2 FQNNGV.

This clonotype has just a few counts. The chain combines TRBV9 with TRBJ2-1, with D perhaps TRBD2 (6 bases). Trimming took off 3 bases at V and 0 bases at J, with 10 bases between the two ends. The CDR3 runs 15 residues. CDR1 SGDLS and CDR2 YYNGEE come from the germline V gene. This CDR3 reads CASSAISGSYNEQFF. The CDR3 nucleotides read TGTGCCAGCAGCGCCATTAGCGGCTCCTACAATGAGCAGTTCTTC.

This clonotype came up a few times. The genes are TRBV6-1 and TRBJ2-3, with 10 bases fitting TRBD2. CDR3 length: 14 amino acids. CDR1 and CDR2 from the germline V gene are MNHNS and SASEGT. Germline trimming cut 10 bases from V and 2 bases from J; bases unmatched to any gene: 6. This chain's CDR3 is CATRTSGTTDTQYF. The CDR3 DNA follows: TGTGCCACGCGGACTAGCGGAACCACAGATACGCAGTATTTT.

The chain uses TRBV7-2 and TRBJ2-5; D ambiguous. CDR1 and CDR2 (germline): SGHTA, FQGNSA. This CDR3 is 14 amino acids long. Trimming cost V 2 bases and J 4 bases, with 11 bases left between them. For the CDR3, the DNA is TGTGCCAGCAGCTTATCGTCCAATCGAGAGACCCAGTACTTC. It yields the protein CASSLSSNRETQYF.

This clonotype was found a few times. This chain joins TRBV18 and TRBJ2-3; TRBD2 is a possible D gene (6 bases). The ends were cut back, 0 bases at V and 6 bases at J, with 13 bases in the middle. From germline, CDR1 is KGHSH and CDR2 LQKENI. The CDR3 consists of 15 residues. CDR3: CASSPPSFRGDTQYF. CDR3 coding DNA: TGTGCCAGCTCACCACCCTCCTTCCGGGGGGATACGCAGTATTTT. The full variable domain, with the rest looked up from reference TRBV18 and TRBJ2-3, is NAGVMQNPRHLVRRRGQEARLRCSPMKGHSHVYWYRQLPEEGLKFMVYLQKENIIDESGMPKERFSAEFPKEGPSILRIQQVVRGDSAAYFCASSPPSFRGDTQYFGPGTRLTVL.

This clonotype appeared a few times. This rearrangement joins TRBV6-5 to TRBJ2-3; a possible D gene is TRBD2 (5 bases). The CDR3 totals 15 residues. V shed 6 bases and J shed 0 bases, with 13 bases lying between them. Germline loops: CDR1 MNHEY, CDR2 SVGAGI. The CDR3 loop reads CASRLPLASTDTQYF. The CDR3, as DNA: TGTGCCAGCAGATTACCCCTAGCAAGCACAGATACGCAGTATTTT.

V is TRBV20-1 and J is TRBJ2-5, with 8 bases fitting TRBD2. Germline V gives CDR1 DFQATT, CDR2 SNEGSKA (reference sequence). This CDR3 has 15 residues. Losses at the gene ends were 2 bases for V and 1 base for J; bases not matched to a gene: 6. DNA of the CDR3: TGCAGTGCTAGACCGTTGCGGGGGGCCCAAGAGACCCAGTACTTC. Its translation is CSARPLRGAQETQYF.

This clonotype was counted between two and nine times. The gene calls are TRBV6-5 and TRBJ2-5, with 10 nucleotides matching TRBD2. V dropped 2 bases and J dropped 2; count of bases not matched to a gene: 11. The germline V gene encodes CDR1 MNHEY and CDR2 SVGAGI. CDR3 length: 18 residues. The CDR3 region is CASSYRLWTSGIQETQYF. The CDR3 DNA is TGTGCCAGCAGTTACCGTCTCTGGACTAGCGGAATACAAGAGACCCAGTACTTC.

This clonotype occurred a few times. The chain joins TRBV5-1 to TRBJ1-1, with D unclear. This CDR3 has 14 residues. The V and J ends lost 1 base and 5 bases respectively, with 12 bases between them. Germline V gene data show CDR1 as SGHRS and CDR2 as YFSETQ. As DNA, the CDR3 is TGCGCCAGCAGCTTGTTCTCCCAGCGGACTGAAGCTTTCTTT. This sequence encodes CASSLFSQRTEAFF.

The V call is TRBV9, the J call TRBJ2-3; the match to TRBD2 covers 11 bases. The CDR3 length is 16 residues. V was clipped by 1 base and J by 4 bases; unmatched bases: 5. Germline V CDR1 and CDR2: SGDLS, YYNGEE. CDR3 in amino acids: CASSVNSGGAADTQYF. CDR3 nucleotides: TGTGCCAGCAGCGTAAATAGCGGGGGGGCGGCAGATACGCAGTATTTT.

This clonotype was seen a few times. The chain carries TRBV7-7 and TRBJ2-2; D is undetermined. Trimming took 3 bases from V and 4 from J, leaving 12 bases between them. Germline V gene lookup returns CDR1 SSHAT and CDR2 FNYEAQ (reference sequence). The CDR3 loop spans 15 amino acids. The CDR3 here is CASSFRPFGTGELFF. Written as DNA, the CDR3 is TGTGCCAGCAGCTTCCGCCCCTTCGGCACCGGGGAGCTGTTTTTT.

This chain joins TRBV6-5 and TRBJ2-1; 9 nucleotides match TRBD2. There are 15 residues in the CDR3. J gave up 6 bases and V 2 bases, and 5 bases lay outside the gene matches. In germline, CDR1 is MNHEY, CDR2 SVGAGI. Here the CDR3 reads CASSYAGGLGNEQFF. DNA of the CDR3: TGTGCCAGCAGTTACGCGGGAGGGCTCGGCAATGAGCAGTTCTTC.

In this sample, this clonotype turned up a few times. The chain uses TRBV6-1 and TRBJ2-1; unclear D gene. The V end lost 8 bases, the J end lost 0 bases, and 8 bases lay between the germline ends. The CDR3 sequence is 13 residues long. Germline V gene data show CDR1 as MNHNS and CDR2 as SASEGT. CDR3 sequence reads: CASRLSSYNEQFF. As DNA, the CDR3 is TGTGCCAGCCGGCTGAGCTCCTACAATGAGCAGTTCTTC.

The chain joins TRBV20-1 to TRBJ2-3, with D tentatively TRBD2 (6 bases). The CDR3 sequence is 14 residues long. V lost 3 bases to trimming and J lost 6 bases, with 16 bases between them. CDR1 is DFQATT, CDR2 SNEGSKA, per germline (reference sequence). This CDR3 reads CSASSGERSDTQYF. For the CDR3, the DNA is TGCAGTGCTAGTTCGGGGGAGAGGTCGGATACGCAGTATTTT.

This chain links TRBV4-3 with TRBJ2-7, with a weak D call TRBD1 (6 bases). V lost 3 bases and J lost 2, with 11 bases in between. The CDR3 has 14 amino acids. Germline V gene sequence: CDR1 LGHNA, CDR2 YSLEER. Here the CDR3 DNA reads TGCGCCAGCAGCCAGACAGGTAGTACCTACGAGCAGTACTTC. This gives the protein CASSQTGSTYEQYF.

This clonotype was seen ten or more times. The chain's CDR3 is CASSVEGGIWTDTQYF. CDR3 bases: TGTGCCAGCAGCGTAGAAGGTGGCATTTGGACAGATACGCAGTATTTT. The chain links TRBV9 to TRBJ2-3; D is undetermined. CDR1 is SGDLS, CDR2 YYNGEE, per germline. The CDR3 is made up of 16 amino acids. V was clipped by 0 bases and J by 3 bases, with 14 bases between them. The whole variable domain, filled in from reference TRBV9 and TRBJ2-3, reads DSGVTQTPKHLITATGQRVTLRCSPRSGDLSVYWYQQSLDQGLQFLIQYYNGEERAKGNILERFSAQQFPDLHSELNLSSLELGDSALYFCASSVEGGIWTDTQYFGPGTRLTVL.

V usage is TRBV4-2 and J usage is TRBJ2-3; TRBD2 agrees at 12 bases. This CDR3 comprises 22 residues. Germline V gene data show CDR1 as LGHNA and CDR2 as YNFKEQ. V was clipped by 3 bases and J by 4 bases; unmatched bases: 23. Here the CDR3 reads CASSHDILRFSETSGGADTQYF. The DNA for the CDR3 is TGTGCCAGCAGCCATGATATTCTTCGGTTTAGTGAGACTAGCGGGGGAGCAGATACGCAGTATTTT.